Listed below are T cell receptor beta chains from one sample, sequenced in a study of T-cell reconstitution after alpha-beta-depleted transplantation in children. TCRdb processed the PCR reads anew with MiXCR; each CDR3 protein has one entry. The table shows 300,000 to 350,000 distinct CDR3 sequences, with around 25% occurring only once. The source material was PBMCs, mostly from graft donor cells, sampled 180 days after TCRalphabeta/CD19-depleted stem cell transplant. These receptors were taken from a male patient under 18 who had a stem cell transplant for acute lymphoblastic leukemia, so the T cells may come from the graft donor. Each CDR3 is given with its conserved first and last residue. D genes are given only for firm matches. Clone size, where shown, is once, few, many, or a class for clones that have expanded.

-	TRBD2	TRBV5-6	TRBJ2-3	TGTGCCAGCAGCTATCTAGCGGGGACTTTCACAGATACGCAGTATTTT	CASSYLAGTFTDTQYF
-	-	TRBV28	TRBJ2-7	TGTGCCAGCAGTTTCGAATGGACGCCTACCTACGAGCAGTACTTC	CASSFEWTPTYEQYF
few	-	TRBV4-1	TRBJ2-1	TGCGCCAGCAGCCAAGTTGGGGGAAGGGAGGACAATGAGCAGTTCTTC	CASSQVGGREDNEQFF
-	TRBD1	TRBV10-3	TRBJ2-5	TGTGCCATCAGACGGACAGGGTACCAAGAGACCCAGTACTTC	CAIRRTGYQETQYF
-	-	TRBV12-3/TRBV12-4	TRBJ1-5	TGTGCCAGCAGTTTAGGGGAAAGGAGCAATCAGCCCCAGCATTTT	CASSLGERSNQPQHF
many	TRBD2	TRBV20-1	TRBJ2-7	TGCAGCGCCCGGACTAGCGGGAGTTCCTACGAGCAGTACTTC	CSARTSGSSYEQYF
few	-	TRBV20-1	TRBJ2-7	TGCAGTGCTAGAGATAGTGGGACCTACGAGCAGTACTTC	CSARDSGTYEQYF
few	TRBD1	TRBV7-9	TRBJ2-1	TGTGCCAGCAGCTTCGTACCGGGACAGGGATACAATGAGCAGTTCTTC	CASSFVPGQGYNEQFF
-	-	TRBV10-3	TRBJ1-1	TGTGCCATCAGTGAGTCTTGGGGCAAGAACACTGAAGCTTTCTTT	CAISESWGKNTEAFF
few	TRBD1	TRBV7-6	TRBJ1-3	TGTGCCAGCAGCTTGGAAACCCCCGGACAGGGGGCGGGTGGAAACACCATATATTTT	CASSLETPGQGAGGNTIYF
many	-	TRBV20-1	TRBJ2-1	TGCAGTGCTAGGGAGGGGCGGTCCTACAATGAGCAGTTCTTC	CSAREGRSYNEQFF
-	-	TRBV18	TRBJ2-3	TGTGCCAGCTCACCACCGAGGCTGGAAAGCACAGATACGCAGTATTTT	CASSPPRLESTDTQYF
-	TRBD2	TRBV19	TRBJ2-3	TGTGCCAGTACCCGGACTAGCGGGAGGGCCAGCACAGATACGCAGTATTTT	CASTRTSGRASTDTQYF
-	-	TRBV4-2	TRBJ2-7	TGTGCCAGCAGCCAAATATTCGCCCAGGCCTCCTACGAGCAGTACTTC	CASSQIFAQASYEQYF
few	-	TRBV7-9	TRBJ2-2	TGTGCCAGCAGCTTATCATGGGATTCCGGGGAGCTGTTTTTT	CASSLSWDSGELFF
few	-	TRBV6-2/TRBV6-3	TRBJ2-5	TGTGCCAGCAGTTACCGGGGGGCGGAGACCCAGTACTTC	CASSYRGAETQYF
few	-	TRBV7-6	TRBJ2-1	TGTGCCAGCAGCCCCGAGACTAGGTTGGGCTACAATGAGCAGTTCTTC	CASSPETRLGYNEQFF
few	TRBD2	TRBV9	TRBJ2-1	TGTGCCAGCAGCGTCCCTAGCGGGAATGAGCAGTTCTTC	CASSVPSGNEQFF
-	-	TRBV2	TRBJ2-4	TGTGCCAGCAGTGCCCGTACAGGGCCCCTAGCCAAAAACATTCAGTACTTC	CASSARTGPLAKNIQYF
many	-	TRBV20-1	TRBJ2-1	TGCAGTGCTAGAAAGACGGGATTAGCGTACAATGAGCAGTTCTTC	CSARKTGLAYNEQFF
few	TRBD1	TRBV7-9	TRBJ2-7	TGTGCCAGCGGAGGACAGGCAAACGAGCAGTACTTC	CASGGQANEQYF
-	-	TRBV11-2	TRBJ2-7	TGTGCCAGCAGCTTAGAGTTCGTGCTAGCAGGGGACTACGAGCAGTACTTC	CASSLEFVLAGDYEQYF
few	-	TRBV6-5	TRBJ2-2	TGTGCCAGCAGTTACTCGTGGAGACTAACCGGGGAGCTGTTTTTT	CASSYSWRLTGELFF
-	TRBD1	TRBV5-1	TRBJ1-2	TGCGCCAGCAGCATGACAGGGGGTCATGGCTACACCTTC	CASSMTGGHGYTF
few	TRBD1	TRBV27	TRBJ2-5	TGTGCCAGCAGTCTCCACAGGGGGCCTCTTCAAGAGACCCAGTACTTC	CASSLHRGPLQETQYF
few	TRBD2	TRBV6-2/TRBV6-3	TRBJ2-4	TGTGCCAGCTCTTCAGCGGGAGGGGCCAAAAACATTCAGTACTTC	CASSSAGGAKNIQYF
few	-	TRBV25-1	TRBJ1-2	TGTGCCAGCAGTGAATATCTATCAAAGCATGGCTACACCTTC	CASSEYLSKHGYTF
many	-	TRBV5-1	TRBJ2-3	TGTGCCAGCAGTTTCTCGGGGAGCACAGATACGCAGTATTTT	CASSFSGSTDTQYF
-	TRBD2	TRBV27	TRBJ2-4	TGTGCCAGCAGTTTAGGGACTAGCAGGAACATTCAGTACTTC	CASSLGTSRNIQYF
few	-	TRBV18	TRBJ2-5	TGTGCCAGCTCACCCAAAGGACAGCAAGAGACCCAGTACTTC	CASSPKGQQETQYF
-	-	TRBV20-1	TRBJ2-2	TGCAGTGCTAGGGGCAGTGGTAGGGACACCGGGGAGCTGTTTTTT	CSARGSGRDTGELFF
few	-	TRBV3-1	TRBJ1-6	TGTGCCAGCAGCCCAGCTCAGGGGCTTAATTCACCCCTCCACTTT	CASSPAQGLNSPLHF
-	-	TRBV29-1	TRBJ2-5	TGCAGCGTTGCACGGATTAACGCCCAAGAGACCCAGTACTTC	CSVARINAQETQYF
-	-	TRBV7-9	TRBJ2-7	TGTGCCAGCAGCTTAGCGCGAGGGCGTCTGAGTTACGAGCAGTACTTC	CASSLARGRLSYEQYF
-	-	TRBV4-1	TRBJ2-7	TGCGCCAGCACTTACGCGGGCGAGCAGTACTTC	CASTYAGEQYF
few	TRBD2	TRBV9	TRBJ2-1	TGTGCCAGCAGCGTAGATAGCGGGAGGGGTTACAATGAGCAGTTCTTC	CASSVDSGRGYNEQFF
few	-	TRBV25-1	TRBJ1-6	TGTGCCAGCAGGACGGCTGGGTCTGGACCCCTCCACTTT	CASRTAGSGPLHF
-	-	TRBV27	TRBJ1-5	TGTGCCAGCAGTTTATGGAGGGGGGGTGGGCTTAGCAATCAGCCCCAGCATTTT	CASSLWRGGGLSNQPQHF
-	-	TRBV3-1	TRBJ2-5	TGTGCCAGCAGCCAAATCAGCCTTGGGACCCAGTACTTC	CASSQISLGTQYF
-	TRBD2	TRBV9	TRBJ2-7	TGTGCCAGCAGCGCCACGGCGGGAGCTGGGTACGAGCAGTACTTC	CASSATAGAGYEQYF
few	-	TRBV4-1	TRBJ1-4	TGCGCCAGCAGCCCTGAGGGGGGGGGGTGGACTAATGAAAAACTGTTTTTT	CASSPEGGGWTNEKLFF
-	-	TRBV14	TRBJ2-1	TGTGCCAGCAGCCAACCATGGGATGAGCAGTTCTTC	CASSQPWDEQFF
few	-	TRBV29-1	TRBJ2-3	TGCAGCGCCCCCCGAACACCAGATACGCAGTATTTT	CSAPRTPDTQYF
few	TRBD2	TRBV24-1	TRBJ2-7	TGTGCCACCAGTGATTTAGGGACTAGCGGAGGGGAGCAGTACTTC	CATSDLGTSGGEQYF
few	-	TRBV9	TRBJ2-5	TGTGCCAGCAGCGTAGGAGGGAGGACAGAGACCCAGTACTTC	CASSVGGRTETQYF
few	-	TRBV6-1	TRBJ1-2	TGTGCCAGCAGTGAGACAGTTGACGGGTATGGCTACACCTTC	CASSETVDGYGYTF